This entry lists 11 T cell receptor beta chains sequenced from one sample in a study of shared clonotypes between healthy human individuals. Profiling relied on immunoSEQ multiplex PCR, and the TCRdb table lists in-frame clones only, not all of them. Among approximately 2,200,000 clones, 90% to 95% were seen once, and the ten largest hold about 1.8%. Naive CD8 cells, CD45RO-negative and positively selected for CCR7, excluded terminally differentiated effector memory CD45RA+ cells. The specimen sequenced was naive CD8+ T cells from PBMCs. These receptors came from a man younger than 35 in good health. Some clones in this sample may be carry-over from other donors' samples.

For the CDR3, the DNA is TGCGCCAGCAGCCACTACGGGAGGGCAACTGATACGCAGTATTTT. The encoded protein is CASSHYGRATDTQYF. The V and J genes are TRBV4-1 and TRBJ2-3; 8 bases map to TRBD2. The V gene end was trimmed by 3 bases and the J gene end by 6 bases; junction bases not matched to a gene: 8. This CDR3 region has 15 residues. The germline CDR1 and CDR2 sequences are MGHRA and YSYEKL.

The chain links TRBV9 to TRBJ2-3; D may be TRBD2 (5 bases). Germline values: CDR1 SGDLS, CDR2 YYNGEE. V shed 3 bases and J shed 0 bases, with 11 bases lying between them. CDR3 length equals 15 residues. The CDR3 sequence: CASSAERTSTDTQYF. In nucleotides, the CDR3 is TGTGCCAGCAGCGCCGAAAGGACTAGCACAGATACGCAGTATTTT.

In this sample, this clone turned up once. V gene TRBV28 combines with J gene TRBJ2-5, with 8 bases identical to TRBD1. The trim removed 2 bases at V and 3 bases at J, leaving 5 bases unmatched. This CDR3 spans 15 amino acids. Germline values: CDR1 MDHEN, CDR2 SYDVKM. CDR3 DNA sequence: TGTGCCAGCAGTTTACGGACGGACAGGGAAGAGACCCAGTACTTC. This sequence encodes CASSLRTDREETQYF.

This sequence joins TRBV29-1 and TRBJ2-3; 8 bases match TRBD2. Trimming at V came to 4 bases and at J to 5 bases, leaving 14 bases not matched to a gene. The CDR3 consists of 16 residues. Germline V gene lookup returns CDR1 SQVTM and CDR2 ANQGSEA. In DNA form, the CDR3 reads TGCAGCGTTGTCGGCTATCGGGAGGGAGGTGGAGATACGCAGTATTTT. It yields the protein CSVVGYREGGGDTQYF.

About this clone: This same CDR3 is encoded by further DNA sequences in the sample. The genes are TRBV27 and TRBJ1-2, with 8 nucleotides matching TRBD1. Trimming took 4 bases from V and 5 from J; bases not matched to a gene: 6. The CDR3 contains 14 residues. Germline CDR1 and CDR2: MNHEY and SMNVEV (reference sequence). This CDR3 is CASSSRTGNYGYTF. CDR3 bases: TGTGCCAGCAGTTCCAGGACAGGGAATTATGGCTACACCTTC.

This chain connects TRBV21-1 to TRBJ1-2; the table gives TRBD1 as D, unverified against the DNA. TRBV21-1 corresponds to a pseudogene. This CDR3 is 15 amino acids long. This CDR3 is CASSNRQCRTPGYTF. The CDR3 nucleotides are TGTGCCAGCAGCAACCGACAGTGTAGAACCCCTGGCTACACCTTC.

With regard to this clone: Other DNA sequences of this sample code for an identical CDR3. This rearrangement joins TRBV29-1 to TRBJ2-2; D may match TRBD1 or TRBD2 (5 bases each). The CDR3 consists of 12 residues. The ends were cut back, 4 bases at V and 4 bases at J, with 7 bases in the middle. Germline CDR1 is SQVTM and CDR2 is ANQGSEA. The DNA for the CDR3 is TGCAGCGTTGTCGGGGCCACCGGGGAGCTGTTTTTT. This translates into CSVVGATGELFF.

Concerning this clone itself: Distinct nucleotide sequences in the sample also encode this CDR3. CDR3 DNA: TGTGCCAGCAGTTTAATCGGCCAGCCCCAGCATTTT. Translation: CASSLIGQPQHF. The chain employs TRBV27 and TRBJ1-5; D is undetermined. There are 12 residues in the CDR3. Trimming stripped 2 bases from V and 7 bases from J, with 6 bases between. Germline V gives CDR1 MNHEY, CDR2 SMNVEV (reference sequence).

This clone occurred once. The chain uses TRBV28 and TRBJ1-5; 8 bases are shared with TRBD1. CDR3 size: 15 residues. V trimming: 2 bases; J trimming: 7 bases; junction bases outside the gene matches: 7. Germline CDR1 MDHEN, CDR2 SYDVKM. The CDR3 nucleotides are TGTGCCAGCAGTTTAAGGCAGGGGGCTTGGCAGCCCCAGCATTTT. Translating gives CASSLRQGAWQPQHF.

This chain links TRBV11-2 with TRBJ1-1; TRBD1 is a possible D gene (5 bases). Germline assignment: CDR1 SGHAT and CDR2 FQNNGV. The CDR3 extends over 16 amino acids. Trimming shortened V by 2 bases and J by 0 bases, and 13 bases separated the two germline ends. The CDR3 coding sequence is TGTGCCAGCAGCTTATATGGGGGGACCATGAACACTGAAGCTTTCTTT. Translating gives CASSLYGGTMNTEAFF. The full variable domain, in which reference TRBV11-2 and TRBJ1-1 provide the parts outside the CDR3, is EAGVAQSPRYKIIEKRQSVAFWCNPISGHATLYWYQQILGQGPKLLIQFQNNGVVDDSQLPKDRFSAERLKGVDSTLKIQPAKLEDSAVYLCASSLYGGTMNTEAFFGQGTRLTVV.

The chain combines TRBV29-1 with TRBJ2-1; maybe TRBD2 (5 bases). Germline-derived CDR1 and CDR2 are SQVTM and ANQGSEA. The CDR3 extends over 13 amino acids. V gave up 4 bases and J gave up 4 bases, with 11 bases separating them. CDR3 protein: CSVVRAEYNEQFF. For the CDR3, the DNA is TGCAGCGTTGTGAGGGCCGAATACAATGAGCAGTTCTTC.